This T cell receptor (beta chain) was identified during a study of T cells expressing NK-cell markers. Across the whole study: The TCR beta repertoires originated in sorted CD3+CD56+NKG2C+, CD3+CD56+NKG2C- and CD3+CD56-NKG2C+ T cells. Seven HCMV-seropositive donors and one seronegative donor made up the eight sequenced donors. Study outcomes and limitations: One observes that, in several donors, these clonotypes were also the leading ones within the CD3+CD56-NKG2C+ fraction.

For this clonotype: As yet, its antigen is unknown.

Germline V gene sequence: CDR1 DFQATT, CDR2 SNEGSKA (reference sequence). This CDR3 is built from 12 residues. UMI-tagged 5'RACE template switching yielded the TCR beta cDNA. Reprocessing the 5' RACE reads, TCRdb reports a single entry for every CDR3 protein and omits DNA. This sample's table has a few hundred thousand distinct CDR3 sequences. The V gene is TRBV20-1, the J gene TRBJ2-3; TCRdb designates TRBD1, a call that cannot be tested without DNA. The sequence derives from a man aged 18-30 years in good health. Sequenced: blood T cells: a sorted CD56 or NKG2C T cell subset, CD4+ or CD8+ T cells, or bulk PBMC T cells (not recorded which). The CDR3 loop is CSAAGGRDTQYF.